This is a list of T cell receptor beta chains from one sample in a study of blood T cell repertoires in COVID-19. This table comes from immunoSEQ multiplex PCR, and its TCRdb copy is limited to in-frame clones, with some not included. The sample records 150,000 or so clones, about 85% being singletons. Sequencing was performed on peripheral blood. The source of these receptors is a man aged 55 to 70 who had recovered from COVID-19. CDR3s include the opening cysteine and the closing phenylalanine or tryptophan. Fields, in order: clone size, J gene, V gene, D gene, CDR3 protein, CDR3 DNA. D genes are given only for firm matches. The size of a clone is reported for some rows only, either as once, few or many, or as a class for expanded clones.

size: few; J: TRBJ1-2; V: TRBV12-3/TRBV12-4; D: NA; CDR3: CASSLASYGYTF; DNA: TGTGCCAGCAGCCTGGCCAGCTATGGCTACACCTTC
size: once; J: TRBJ1-6; V: TRBV7-9; D: TRBD1; CDR3: CASSHGTENSPLHF; DNA: TGTGCCAGCAGCCATGGGACAGAAAATTCACCCCTCCACTTT
size: NA; J: TRBJ1-5; V: TRBV24-1; D: TRBD1; CDR3: CATSDSRQGLSFGQPQHF; DNA: TGTGCCACCAGTGATTCACGACAGGGGTTATCTTTTGGTCAGCCCCAGCATTTT
size: NA; J: TRBJ2-7; V: TRBV5-4; D: TRBD2; CDR3: CASSQRTSGAYEQYF; DNA: TGTGCCAGCAGCCAAAGGACTAGCGGGGCCTACGAGCAGTACTTC
size: NA; J: TRBJ2-7; V: TRBV18; D: TRBD2; CDR3: CASSPRRVMAGGLKSYEQYF; DNA: TGTGCCAGCTCCCCCCGCCGCGTGATGGCGGGGGGACTTAAATCCTACGAGCAGTACTTC
size: NA; J: TRBJ1-2; V: TRBV18; D: NA; CDR3: CASSREGGEATNYGYTF; DNA: TGTGCCAGCTCCCGAGAAGGCGGGGAGGCAACTAACTATGGCTACACCTTC
size: once; J: TRBJ2-5; V: TRBV10-3; D: TRBD2; CDR3: CATGTSGDSGETQYF; DNA: TGTGCCACAGGGACTAGCGGCGACTCCGGAGAGACCCAGTACTTC
size: once; J: TRBJ2-2; V: TRBV3-1/TRBV3-2; D: TRBD2; CDR3: CASSRRLAGGRGELFF; DNA: TGTGCCAGCAGCCGAAGACTAGCGGGGGGGCGAGGGGAGCTGTTTTTT
size: NA; J: TRBJ1-4; V: TRBV7-9; D: NA; CDR3: CASSWRGRNEKLFF; DNA: TGTGCCAGCAGCTGGCGGGGAAGAAATGAAAAACTGTTTTTT
size: once; J: TRBJ2-1; V: TRBV7-2; D: TRBD1; CDR3: CASRLRQGNNEQFF; DNA: TGTGCCAGCAGGTTACGACAGGGTAACAATGAGCAGTTCTTC
size: NA; J: TRBJ1-1; V: TRBV5-1; D: TRBD1; CDR3: CASSGGQGTPEAFF; DNA: TGCGCCAGCAGCGGGGGACAGGGAACGCCTGAAGCTTTCTTT
size: NA; J: TRBJ1-1; V: TRBV7-2; D: NA; CDR3: CASSLFSGNTEAFF; DNA: TGTGCCAGCAGCTTATTTTCAGGGAACACTGAAGCTTTCTTT
size: NA; J: TRBJ2-5; V: TRBV5-1; D: TRBD1; CDR3: CASRKDREETQYF; DNA: TGCGCCAGCAGAAAAGACAGGGAGGAGACCCAGTACTTC
size: NA; J: TRBJ2-3; V: TRBV24-1; D: TRBD2; CDR3: CATSDSWEGTDTQYF; DNA: TGTGCCACCAGTGATTCCTGGGAGGGAACAGATACGCAGTATTTT
size: NA; J: TRBJ1-5; V: TRBV19; D: TRBD1; CDR3: CASSLGTGGGQPQHF; DNA: TGTGCCAGTAGTCTGGGGACAGGGGGCGGTCAGCCCCAGCATTTT
size: many; J: TRBJ1-2; V: TRBV10-3; D: TRBD1; CDR3: CAIRGDRVAGYTF; DNA: TGTGCCATCAGGGGAGACAGGGTCGCTGGCTACACCTTC
size: NA; J: TRBJ2-5; V: TRBV2; D: TRBD2; CDR3: CASNFGGMGETQYF; DNA: TGTGCCAGCAATTTCGGGGGGATGGGAGAGACCCAGTACTTC
size: NA; J: TRBJ1-6; V: TRBV6-5; D: NA; CDR3: CASSWESSNSPLHF; DNA: TGTGCCAGCAGTTGGGAGAGCTCAAATTCACCCCTCCACTTT
size: NA; J: TRBJ2-7; V: TRBV7-2; D: TRBD1; CDR3: CASSRQGDSYEQYF; DNA: TGTGCCAGCAGCAGACAGGGGGACTCCTACGAGCAGTACTTC
size: once; J: TRBJ2-1; V: TRBV15; D: TRBD1; CDR3: CATSRGRQGSYNEQFF; DNA: TGTGCCACCAGCAGAGGTCGACAGGGTTCCTACAATGAGCAGTTCTTC
size: few; J: TRBJ2-7; V: TRBV5-1; D: NA; CDR3: CASSFSGTRGEQYF; DNA: TGCGCCAGCAGCTTTTCCGGGACACGGGGCGAGCAGTACTTC
size: NA; J: TRBJ1-4; V: TRBV5-4; D: TRBD1; CDR3: CASSSQGWGGEKLFF; DNA: TGTGCCAGCAGCTCACAGGGGTGGGGAGGTGAAAAACTGTTTTTT
size: NA; J: TRBJ2-5; V: TRBV15; D: NA; CDR3: CATSRFQGGETQYF; DNA: TGTGCCACCAGCAGATTCCAAGGCGGGGAGACCCAGTACTTC
size: NA; J: TRBJ1-4; V: TRBV6-5; D: NA; CDR3: CASRRLQGLYEKLFF; DNA: TGTGCCAGCAGGCGACTTCAGGGTCTATATGAAAAACTGTTTTTT
size: NA; J: TRBJ1-1; V: TRBV5-1; D: NA; CDR3: CASSLEVRVGAEAFF; DNA: TGCGCCAGCAGCTTGGAGGTCAGGGTAGGGGCTGAAGCTTTCTTT
size: NA; J: TRBJ1-5; V: TRBV7-9; D: NA; CDR3: CATANQGNQPQHF; DNA: TGTGCCACAGCCAACCAGGGTAATCAGCCCCAGCATTTT
size: few; J: TRBJ2-3; V: TRBV4-1; D: TRBD2; CDR3: CASSKRDRTDTQYF; DNA: TGCGCCAGCAGTAAGCGGGATCGCACAGATACGCAGTATTTT
size: once; J: TRBJ2-5; V: TRBV3-1/TRBV3-2; D: NA; CDR3: CASSQMSGETQYF; DNA: TGTGCCAGCAGCCAAATGTCGGGGGAGACCCAGTACTTC
size: once; J: TRBJ2-7; V: TRBV27; D: TRBD1; CDR3: CASRLYAVSLDRAGYEQYF; DNA: TGTGCCAGCAGATTATATGCGGTTTCGTTGGACAGGGCAGGATACGAGCAGTACTTC
size: NA; J: TRBJ2-3; V: TRBV11-3; D: TRBD1; CDR3: CASSSTGGTDTQYF; DNA: TGTGCCAGCAGCTCGACAGGGGGCACAGATACGCAGTATTTT
size: NA; J: TRBJ2-3; V: TRBV3-1/TRBV3-2; D: NA; CDR3: CASNQGLTTRTQYF; DNA: TGTGCCAGCAACCAGGGACTGACGACAAGGACGCAGTATTTT
size: NA; J: TRBJ2-2; V: TRBV9; D: TRBD2; CDR3: CASSSSGGYGTGELFF; DNA: TGTGCCAGCAGCTCAAGCGGGGGGTATGGCACCGGGGAGCTGTTTTTT
size: NA; J: TRBJ1-2; V: TRBV7-9; D: TRBD1; CDR3: CASSRWDRGQGYTF; DNA: TGTGCCAGCAGCCGGTGGGACAGGGGGCAAGGCTACACCTTC
size: NA; J: TRBJ1-1; V: TRBV18; D: TRBD1; CDR3: CASSRNRGRAEAFF; DNA: TGTGCCAGCTCCCGAAACAGGGGTAGGGCTGAAGCTTTCTTT
size: NA; J: TRBJ2-5; V: TRBV20-1; D: NA; CDR3: CSGEFQETQYF; DNA: TGCAGTGGGGAGTTTCAAGAGACCCAGTACTTC
size: once; J: TRBJ1-1; V: TRBV7-6; D: NA; CDR3: CASSLKLAFF; DNA: TGTGCCAGCAGCTTGAAGCTCGCTTTCTTT
size: once; J: TRBJ2-7; V: TRBV5-1; D: NA; CDR3: CASSLGQRAEQYF; DNA: TGCGCCAGCAGCTTGGGGCAGAGGGCCGAGCAGTACTTC
size: NA; J: TRBJ2-2; V: TRBV12-3/TRBV12-4; D: NA; CDR3: CASSPGRSGELFF; DNA: TGTGCCAGCAGCCCGGGGAGATCCGGGGAGCTGTTTTTT
size: NA; J: TRBJ2-6; V: TRBV5-1; D: TRBD1; CDR3: CASSPRTGRPEGANVLTF; DNA: TGCGCCAGCAGCCCCCGGACAGGCCGACCGGAAGGGGCCAACGTCCTGACTTTC
size: NA; J: TRBJ1-1; V: TRBV6-1; D: NA; CDR3: CASSEREGNTEAFF; DNA: TGTGCCAGCAGTGAACGGGAGGGTAACACTGAAGCTTTCTTT
size: few; J: TRBJ2-1; V: TRBV7-9; D: NA; CDR3: CASSLSDSSYNEQFF; DNA: TGTGCCAGCAGCTTATCGGACAGCTCCTACAATGAGCAGTTCTTC
size: once; J: TRBJ1-1; V: TRBV29-1; D: NA; CDR3: CSLTGGTEAFF; DNA: TGCAGCTTGACCGGGGGCACTGAAGCTTTCTTT
size: NA; J: TRBJ2-1; V: TRBV5-1; D: NA; CDR3: CASSSLSPNEQFF; DNA: TGCGCCAGCAGCTCCCTCAGTCCCAATGAGCAGTTCTTC
size: NA; J: TRBJ1-2; V: TRBV6-6; D: TRBD1; CDR3: CASAGGDYGYTF; DNA: TGTGCCAGTGCAGGGGGCGACTATGGCTACACCTTC
size: NA; J: TRBJ2-1; V: TRBV5-1; D: TRBD1; CDR3: CASSPGQGDFYNEQFF; DNA: TGCGCCAGCAGCCCTGGACAGGGGGACTTTTACAATGAGCAGTTCTTC
size: NA; J: TRBJ2-1; V: TRBV20-1; D: NA; CDR3: CSASPVLDFHNEQFF; DNA: TGCAGTGCTAGTCCGGTCCTGGACTTTCACAATGAGCAGTTCTTC
size: NA; J: TRBJ1-4; V: TRBV3-1/TRBV3-2; D: NA; CDR3: CASSQADEKLFF; DNA: TGTGCCAGCAGCCAAGCGGATGAAAAACTGTTTTTT
size: once; J: TRBJ2-7; V: TRBV5-4; D: TRBD1; CDR3: CASGTGETYEQYF; DNA: TGTGCCAGTGGGACAGGGGAAACCTACGAGCAGTACTTC
size: NA; J: TRBJ2-1; V: TRBV10-3; D: TRBD2; CDR3: CASTGLAGANSYNEQFF; DNA: TGTGCCAGCACTGGACTAGCGGGGGCTAACTCCTACAATGAGCAGTTCTTC
size: NA; J: TRBJ1-2; V: TRBV6-1; D: NA; CDR3: CASTKRGRVYGYTF; DNA: TGTGCCAGCACCAAAAGGGGCAGGGTATACGGCTACACCTTC
size: NA; J: TRBJ1-2; V: TRBV6-5; D: NA; CDR3: CASSDPLQDFSGYTF; DNA: TGTGCCAGCAGCGATCCTTTACAGGATTTTTCGGGCTACACCTTC
size: NA; J: TRBJ1-2; V: TRBV6-5; D: NA; CDR3: CASSYSQAANYGYTF; DNA: TGTGCCAGCAGTTACTCGCAGGCAGCTAACTATGGCTACACCTTC
size: NA; J: TRBJ2-3; V: TRBV11-2; D: NA; CDR3: CASSRQGRLGTQYF; DNA: TGTGCCAGCAGTCGTCAGGGCCGCCTGGGCACGCAGTATTTT
size: NA; J: TRBJ2-7; V: TRBV7-9; D: NA; CDR3: CASSPSGGDMYF; DNA: TGTGCCAGCAGCCCCTCCGGCGGGGATATGTACTTC
size: NA; J: TRBJ1-6; V: TRBV10-3; D: TRBD1; CDR3: CAISVTGGNSPLHF; DNA: TGTGCCATCAGTGTCACAGGGGGAAATTCACCCCTCCACTTT
size: NA; J: TRBJ2-1; V: TRBV3-1/TRBV3-2; D: NA; CDR3: CASSQEVGGGDEQFF; DNA: TGTGCCAGCAGCCAAGAGGTAGGGGGTGGCGATGAGCAGTTCTTC
size: NA; J: TRBJ1-3; V: TRBV3-1/TRBV3-2; D: NA; CDR3: CASSQGLGSGNTIYF; DNA: TGTGCCAGCAGCCAAGGGTTGGGCTCCGGAAACACCATATATTTT
size: NA; J: TRBJ1-2; V: TRBV6-4; D: TRBD1; CDR3: CASSDQQGTGYTF; DNA: TGTGCCAGCAGTGACCAACAGGGGACTGGCTACACCTTC